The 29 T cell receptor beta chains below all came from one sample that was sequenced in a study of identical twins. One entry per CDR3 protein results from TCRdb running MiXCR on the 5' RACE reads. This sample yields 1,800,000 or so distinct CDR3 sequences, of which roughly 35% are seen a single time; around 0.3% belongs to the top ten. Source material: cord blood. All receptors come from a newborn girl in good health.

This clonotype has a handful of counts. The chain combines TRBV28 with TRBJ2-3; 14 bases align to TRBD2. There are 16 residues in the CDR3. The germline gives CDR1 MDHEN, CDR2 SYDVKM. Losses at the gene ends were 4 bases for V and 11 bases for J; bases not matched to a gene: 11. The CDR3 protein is CASSSGLAGGPLKQYF. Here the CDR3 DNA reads TGTGCCAGCAGTTCAGGACTAGCGGGAGGCCCCTTGAAGCAGTATTTT. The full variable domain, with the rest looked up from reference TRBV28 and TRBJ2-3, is DVKVTQSSRYLVKRTGEKVFLECVQDMDHENMFWYRQDPGLGLRLIYFSYDVKMKEKGDIPEGYSVSREKKERFSLILESASTNQTSMYLCASSSGLAGGPLKQYFGPGTRLTVL.

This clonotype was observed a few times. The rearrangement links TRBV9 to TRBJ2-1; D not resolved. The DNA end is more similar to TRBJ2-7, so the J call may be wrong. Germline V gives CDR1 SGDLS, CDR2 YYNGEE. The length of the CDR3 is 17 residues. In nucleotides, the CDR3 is TGTGCCAGCAGCGTAGACCCGTTTTCGAGCTCCTACAATGAGCAGTACTTC. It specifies CASSVDPFSSSYNEQYF.

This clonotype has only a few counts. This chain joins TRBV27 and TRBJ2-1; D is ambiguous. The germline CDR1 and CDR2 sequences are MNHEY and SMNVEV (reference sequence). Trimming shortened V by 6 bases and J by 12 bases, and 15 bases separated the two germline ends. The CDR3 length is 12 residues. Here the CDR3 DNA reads TGTGCCAGCAGCCCCCCAGGCATGAGGCAGTTCTTC. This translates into CASSPPGMRQFF.

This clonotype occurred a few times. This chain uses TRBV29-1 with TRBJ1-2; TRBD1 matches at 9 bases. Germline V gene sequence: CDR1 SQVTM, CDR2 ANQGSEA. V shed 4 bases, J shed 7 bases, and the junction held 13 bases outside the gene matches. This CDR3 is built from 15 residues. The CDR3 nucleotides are TGCAGCGTTGCACTTTCCGGGACAGGGATAGGTGGCTACACCTTC. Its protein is CSVALSGTGIGGYTF.

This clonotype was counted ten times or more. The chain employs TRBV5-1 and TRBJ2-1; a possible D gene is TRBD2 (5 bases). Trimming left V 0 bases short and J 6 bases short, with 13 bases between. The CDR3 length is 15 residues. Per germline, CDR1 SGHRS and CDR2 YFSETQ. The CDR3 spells CASSLADYFPNEQFF. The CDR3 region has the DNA TGCGCCAGCAGCTTGGCCGACTATTTCCCCAATGAGCAGTTCTTC. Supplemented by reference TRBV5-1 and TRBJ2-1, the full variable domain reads KAGVTQTPRYLIKTRGQQVTLSCSPISGHRSVSWYQQTPGQGLQFLFEYFSETQRNKGNFPGRFSGRQFSNSRSEMNVSTLELGDSALYLCASSLADYFPNEQFFGPGTRLTVL.

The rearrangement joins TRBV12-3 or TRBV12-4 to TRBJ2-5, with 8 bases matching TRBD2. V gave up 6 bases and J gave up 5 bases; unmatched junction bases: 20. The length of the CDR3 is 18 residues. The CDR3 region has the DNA TGTGCCAGCAGCCCTAGGGGCCGGCGGGGGGTACCCTCGGAGACCCAGTACTTC. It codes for CASSPRGRRGVPSETQYF.

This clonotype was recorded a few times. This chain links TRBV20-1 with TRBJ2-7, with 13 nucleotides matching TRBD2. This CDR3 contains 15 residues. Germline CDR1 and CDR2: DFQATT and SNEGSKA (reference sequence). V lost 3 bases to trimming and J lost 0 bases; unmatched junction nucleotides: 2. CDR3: CSARGLAGTSYEQYF. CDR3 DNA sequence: TGCAGTGCTAGGGGACTAGCGGGAACCTCCTACGAGCAGTACTTC.

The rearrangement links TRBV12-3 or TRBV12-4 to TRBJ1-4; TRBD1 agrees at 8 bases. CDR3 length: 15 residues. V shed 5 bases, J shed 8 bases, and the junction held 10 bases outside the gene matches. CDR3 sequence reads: CASSRLDRVREKLFF. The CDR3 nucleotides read TGTGCCAGCAGTCGACTGGACAGGGTGCGGGAAAAACTGTTTTTT.

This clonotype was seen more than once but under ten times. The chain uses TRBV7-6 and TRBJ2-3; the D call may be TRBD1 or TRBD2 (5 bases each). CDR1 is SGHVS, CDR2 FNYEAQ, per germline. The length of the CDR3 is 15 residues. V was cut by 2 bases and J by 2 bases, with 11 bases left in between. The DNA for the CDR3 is TGTGCCAGCAGCTTACGACGGGGCCTCACAGATACGCAGTATTTT. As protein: CASSLRRGLTDTQYF.

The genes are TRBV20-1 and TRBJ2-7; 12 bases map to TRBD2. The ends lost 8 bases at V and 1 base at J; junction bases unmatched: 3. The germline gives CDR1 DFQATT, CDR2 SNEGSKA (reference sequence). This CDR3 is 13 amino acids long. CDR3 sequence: CSSGLAGSYEQYF. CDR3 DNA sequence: TGCAGTAGCGGACTAGCGGGATCCTACGAGCAGTACTTC.

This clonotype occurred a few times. In nucleotides, the CDR3 is TGTGCCAGCAGCCAAGATATCGGGGACAGGGGGGCCTACAATGAGCAGTTCTTC. Encoded protein: CASSQDIGDRGAYNEQFF. This sequence joins TRBV3-1 and TRBJ2-1; 11 positions agree with TRBD1. There are 18 residues in the CDR3. The germline gives CDR1 LGHDT, CDR2 YNNKEL (reference sequence). J was trimmed by 2 bases and V by 0 bases; bases with no gene match: 6.

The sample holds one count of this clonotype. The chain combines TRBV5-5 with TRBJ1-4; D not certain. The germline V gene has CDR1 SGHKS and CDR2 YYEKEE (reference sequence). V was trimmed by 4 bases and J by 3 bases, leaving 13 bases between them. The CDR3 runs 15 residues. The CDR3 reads CASSDGPRANEKLFF. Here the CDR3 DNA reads TGTGCCAGCAGCGATGGGCCCCGAGCTAATGAAAAACTGTTTTTT. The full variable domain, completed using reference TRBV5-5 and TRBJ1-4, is DAGVTQSPTHLIKTRGQQVTLRCSPISGHKSVSWYQQVLGQGPQFIFQYYEKEERGRGNFPDRFSARQFPNYSSELNVNALLLGDSALYLCASSDGPRANEKLFFGSGTQLSVL.

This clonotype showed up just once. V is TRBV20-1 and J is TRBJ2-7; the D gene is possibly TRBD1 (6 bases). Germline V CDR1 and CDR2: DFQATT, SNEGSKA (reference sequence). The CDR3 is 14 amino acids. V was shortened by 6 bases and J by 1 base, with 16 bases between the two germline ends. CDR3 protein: CSARSITGSYEQYF. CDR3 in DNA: TGCAGTGCGAGATCTATTACAGGGTCCTACGAGCAGTACTTC.

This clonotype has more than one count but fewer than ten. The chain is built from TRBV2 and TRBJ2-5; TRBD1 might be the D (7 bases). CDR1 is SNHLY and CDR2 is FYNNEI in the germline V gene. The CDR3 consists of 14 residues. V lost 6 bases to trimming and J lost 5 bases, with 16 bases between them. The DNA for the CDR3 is TGTGCCAGCAGGGTCGCTGCAGGGGGGGAGACCCAGTACTTC. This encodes CASRVAAGGETQYF.

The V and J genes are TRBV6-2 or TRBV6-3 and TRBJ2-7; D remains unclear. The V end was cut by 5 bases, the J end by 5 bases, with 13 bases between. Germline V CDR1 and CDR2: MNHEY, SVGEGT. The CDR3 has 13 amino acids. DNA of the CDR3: TGTGCCAGCAGTACCCTAGGAGTCCACGAGCAGTACTTC. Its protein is CASSTLGVHEQYF.

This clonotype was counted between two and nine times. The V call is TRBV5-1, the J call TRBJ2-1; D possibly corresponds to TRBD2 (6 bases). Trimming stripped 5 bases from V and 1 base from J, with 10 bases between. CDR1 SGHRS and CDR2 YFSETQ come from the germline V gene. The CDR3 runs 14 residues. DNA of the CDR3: TGCGCCAGCAGGGTTAGCGGTTCCTACAATGAGCAGTTCTTC. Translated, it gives CASRVSGSYNEQFF. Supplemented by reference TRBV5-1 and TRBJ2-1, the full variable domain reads KAGVTQTPRYLIKTRGQQVTLSCSPISGHRSVSWYQQTPGQGLQFLFEYFSETQRNKGNFPGRFSGRQFSNSRSEMNVSTLELGDSALYLCASRVSGSYNEQFFGPGTRLTVL.

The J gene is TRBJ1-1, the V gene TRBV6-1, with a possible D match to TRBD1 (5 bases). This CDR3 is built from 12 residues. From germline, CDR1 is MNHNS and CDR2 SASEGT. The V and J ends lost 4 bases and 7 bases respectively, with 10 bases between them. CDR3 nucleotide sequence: TGTGCCAGCAGTGCAGGGAGGAGTGAAGCTTTCTTT. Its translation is CASSAGRSEAFF.

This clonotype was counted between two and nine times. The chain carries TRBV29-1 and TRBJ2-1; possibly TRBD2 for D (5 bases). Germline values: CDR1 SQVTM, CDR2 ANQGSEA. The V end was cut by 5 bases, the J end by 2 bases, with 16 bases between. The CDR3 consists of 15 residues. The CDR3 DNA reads TGCAGCGTTAGGGTGAGCGGAAGTACCTACAATGAGCAGTTCTTC. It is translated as CSVRVSGSTYNEQFF.

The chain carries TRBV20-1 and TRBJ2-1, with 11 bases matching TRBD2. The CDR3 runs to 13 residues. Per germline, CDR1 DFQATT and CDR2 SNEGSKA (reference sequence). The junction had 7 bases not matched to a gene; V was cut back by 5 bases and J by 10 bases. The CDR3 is CSAGGSGGAEQFF. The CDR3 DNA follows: TGCAGTGCTGGAGGTAGCGGGGGGGCCGAGCAGTTCTTC.

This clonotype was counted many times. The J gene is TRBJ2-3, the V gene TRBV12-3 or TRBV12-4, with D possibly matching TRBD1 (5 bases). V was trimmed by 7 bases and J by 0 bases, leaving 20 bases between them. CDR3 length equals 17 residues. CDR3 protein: CASTSMGRKLSTDTQYF. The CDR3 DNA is TGTGCCAGCACCTCCATGGGGCGGAAACTAAGCACAGATACGCAGTATTTT.

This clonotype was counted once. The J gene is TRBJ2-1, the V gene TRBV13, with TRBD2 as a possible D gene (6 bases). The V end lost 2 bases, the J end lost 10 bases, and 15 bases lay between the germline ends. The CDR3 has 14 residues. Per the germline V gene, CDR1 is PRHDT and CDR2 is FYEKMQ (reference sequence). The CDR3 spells CASSLNSGLIEQFF. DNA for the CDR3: TGTGCCAGCAGCTTAAATTCGGGACTCATCGAGCAGTTCTTC.

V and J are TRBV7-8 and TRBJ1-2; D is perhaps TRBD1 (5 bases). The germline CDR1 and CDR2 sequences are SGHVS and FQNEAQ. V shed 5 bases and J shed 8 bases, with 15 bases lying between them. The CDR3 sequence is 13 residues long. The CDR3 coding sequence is TGTGCCAGCAGCCCCAGGGACGGTGAAGGCTACACCTTC. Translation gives CASSPRDGEGYTF.

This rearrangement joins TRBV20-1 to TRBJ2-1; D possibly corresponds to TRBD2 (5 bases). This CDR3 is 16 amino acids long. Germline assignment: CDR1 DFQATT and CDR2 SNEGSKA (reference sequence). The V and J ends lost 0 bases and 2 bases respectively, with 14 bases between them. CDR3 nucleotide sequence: TGCAGTGCTAGAGATCCGGACTCATTTCCCTACAATGAGCAGTTCTTC. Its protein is CSARDPDSFPYNEQFF.

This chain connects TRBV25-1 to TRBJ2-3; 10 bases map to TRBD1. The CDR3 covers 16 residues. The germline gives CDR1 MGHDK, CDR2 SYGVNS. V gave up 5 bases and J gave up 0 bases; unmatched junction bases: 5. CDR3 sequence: CASSWDRGLSTDTQYF. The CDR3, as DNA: TGTGCCAGCAGTTGGGACAGGGGCTTAAGCACAGATACGCAGTATTTT.

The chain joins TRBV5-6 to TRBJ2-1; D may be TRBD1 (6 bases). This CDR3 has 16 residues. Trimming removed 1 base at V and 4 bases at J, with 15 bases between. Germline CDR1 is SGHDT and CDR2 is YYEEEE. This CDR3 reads CASSLLETGPYNEQFF. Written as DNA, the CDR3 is TGTGCCAGCAGCTTGCTAGAGACAGGACCTTACAATGAGCAGTTCTTC.

The CDR3 DNA sequence: TGTGCCAGCAGTTTTGGAGGGCCCCCGGGCATTCAGTACTTC. Its translation is CASSFGGPPGIQYF. V gene TRBV28 combines with J gene TRBJ2-4, with D possibly matching TRBD2 (6 bases). This CDR3 is built from 14 residues. Trimming took 3 bases from V and 9 from J, leaving 15 bases between them. CDR1 is MDHEN, CDR2 SYDVKM, per germline.

CDR3 residues: CATSDSGLPNEQYF. The CDR3 coding sequence is TGTGCCACCAGTGACTCGGGACTACCAAATGAGCAGTACTTC. The chain employs TRBV24-1 and TRBJ2-5; 7 positions match TRBD2. V shed 4 bases, J shed 11 bases, and the junction held 12 bases outside the gene matches. This CDR3 has 14 residues. Germline CDR1 is KGHDR and CDR2 is SFDVKD.

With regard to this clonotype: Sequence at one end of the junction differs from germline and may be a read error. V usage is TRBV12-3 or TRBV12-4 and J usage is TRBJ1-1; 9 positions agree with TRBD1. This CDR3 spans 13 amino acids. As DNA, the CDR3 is TGTGTCAGCAGTTTTTCGGACAGGGGTGAAGCTTTCTTT. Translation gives CVSSFSDRGEAFF.

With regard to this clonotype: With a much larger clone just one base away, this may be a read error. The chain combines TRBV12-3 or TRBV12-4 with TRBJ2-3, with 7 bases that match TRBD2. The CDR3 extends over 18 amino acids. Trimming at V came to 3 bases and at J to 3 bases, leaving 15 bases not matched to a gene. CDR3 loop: CASSLRLRLAVGTDTQYF. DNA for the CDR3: TGTGCCAGCAGTTTGCGACTTAGGCTAGCGGTGGGTACAGATACGCAGTATTTT.